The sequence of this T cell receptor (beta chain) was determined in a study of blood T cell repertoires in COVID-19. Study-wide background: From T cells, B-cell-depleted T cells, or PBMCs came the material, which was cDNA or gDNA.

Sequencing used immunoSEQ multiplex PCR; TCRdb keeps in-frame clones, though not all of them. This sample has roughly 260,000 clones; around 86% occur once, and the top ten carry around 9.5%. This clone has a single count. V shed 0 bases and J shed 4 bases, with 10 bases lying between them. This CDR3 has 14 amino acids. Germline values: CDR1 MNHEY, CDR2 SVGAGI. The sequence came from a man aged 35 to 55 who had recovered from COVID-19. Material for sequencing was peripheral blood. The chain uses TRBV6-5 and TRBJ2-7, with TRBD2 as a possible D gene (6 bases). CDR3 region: CASSYSGGVYEQYF. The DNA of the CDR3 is TGTGCCAGCAGTTACTCGGGAGGAGTATACGAGCAGTACTTC.